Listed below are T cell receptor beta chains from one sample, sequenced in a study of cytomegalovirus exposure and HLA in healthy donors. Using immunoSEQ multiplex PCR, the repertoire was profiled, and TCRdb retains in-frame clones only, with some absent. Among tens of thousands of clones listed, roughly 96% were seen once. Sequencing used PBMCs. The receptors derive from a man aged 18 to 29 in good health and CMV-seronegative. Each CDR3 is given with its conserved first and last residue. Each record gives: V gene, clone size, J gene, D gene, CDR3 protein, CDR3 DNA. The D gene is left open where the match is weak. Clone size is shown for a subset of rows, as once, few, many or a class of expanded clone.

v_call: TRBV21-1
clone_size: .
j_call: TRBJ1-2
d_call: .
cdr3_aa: CASRSVPPRGNGYTF
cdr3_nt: TGTGCCAGCCGCTCAGTCCCTCCCAGGGGAAATGGCTACACCTTC

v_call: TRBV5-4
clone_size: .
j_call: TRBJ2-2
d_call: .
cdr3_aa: CASSPRGIDTGELFF
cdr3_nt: TGTGCCAGCAGCCCCCGGGGAATCGACACCGGGGAGCTGTTTTTT

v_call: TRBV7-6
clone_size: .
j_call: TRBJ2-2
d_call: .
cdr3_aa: CASSHERVGIGELFF
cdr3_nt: TGTGCCAGCAGCCATGAGAGGGTGGGGATCGGGGAGCTGTTTTTT

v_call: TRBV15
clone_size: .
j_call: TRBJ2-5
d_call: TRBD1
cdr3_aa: CATSRDLTGDETQYF
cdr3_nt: TGTGCCACCAGCAGAGACCTGACAGGGGATGAGACCCAGTACTTC

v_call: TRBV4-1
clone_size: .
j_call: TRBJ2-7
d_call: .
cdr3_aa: CASSQDSGRGYEQYF
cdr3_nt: TGCGCCAGCAGCCAAGATAGTGGGCGGGGCTACGAGCAGTACTTC

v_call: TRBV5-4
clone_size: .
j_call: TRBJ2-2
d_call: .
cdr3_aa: CASSLGGPAGELFF
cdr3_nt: TGTGCCAGCAGCTTGGGTGGGCCGGCGGGGGAGCTGTTTTTT

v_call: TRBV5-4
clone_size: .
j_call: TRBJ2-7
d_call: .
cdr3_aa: CASSLRGYEQYF
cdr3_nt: TGTGCCAGCAGCTTACGGGGATACGAGCAGTACTTC

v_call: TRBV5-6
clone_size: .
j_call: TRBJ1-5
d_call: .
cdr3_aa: CASSFARGTWNQPQHF
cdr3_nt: TGTGCCAGCAGCTTCGCCAGGGGAACATGGAATCAGCCCCAGCATTTT

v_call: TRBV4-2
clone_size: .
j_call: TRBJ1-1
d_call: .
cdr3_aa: CASSQGRTLNTEAFF
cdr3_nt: TGTGCCAGCAGCCAAGGTCGCACACTGAACACTGAAGCTTTCTTT

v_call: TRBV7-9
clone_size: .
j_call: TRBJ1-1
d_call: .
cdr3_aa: CASSPLRLEAFF
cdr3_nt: TGTGCCAGCAGCCCCCTAAGACTTGAAGCTTTCTTT

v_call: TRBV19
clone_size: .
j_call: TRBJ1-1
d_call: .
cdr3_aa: CASSIFRERTEAFF
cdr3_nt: TGTGCCAGTAGTATATTCCGGGAGCGAACTGAAGCTTTCTTT

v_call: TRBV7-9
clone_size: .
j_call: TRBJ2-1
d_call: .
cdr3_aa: CASSLSRQGGSNEQFF
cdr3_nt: TGTGCCAGCAGCTTATCTCGGCAGGGGGGCTCCAATGAGCAGTTCTTC

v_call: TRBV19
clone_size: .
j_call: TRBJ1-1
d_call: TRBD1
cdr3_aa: CASRPRDRGQLDTEAFF
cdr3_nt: TGTGCCAGTAGACCCCGGGACAGGGGGCAATTGGACACTGAAGCTTTCTTT

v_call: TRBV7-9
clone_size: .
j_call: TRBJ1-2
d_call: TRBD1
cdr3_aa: CASSPETGVAYGYTF
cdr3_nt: TGTGCCAGCAGCCCTGAAACAGGGGTAGCGTATGGCTACACCTTC

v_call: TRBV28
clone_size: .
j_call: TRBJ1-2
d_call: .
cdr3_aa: CASRAQGKTNYGYTF
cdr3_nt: TGTGCCAGCCGCGCCCAGGGCAAAACTAACTATGGCTACACCTTC

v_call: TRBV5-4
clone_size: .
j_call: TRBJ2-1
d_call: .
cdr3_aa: CASSSGLPGEQFF
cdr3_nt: TGTGCCAGCAGCAGTGGGTTGCCCGGGGAGCAGTTCTTC

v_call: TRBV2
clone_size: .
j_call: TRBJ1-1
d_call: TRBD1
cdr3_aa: CASSDSRGRGSEAFF
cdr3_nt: TGTGCCAGCAGTGATTCCAGGGGGCGAGGGTCTGAAGCTTTCTTT

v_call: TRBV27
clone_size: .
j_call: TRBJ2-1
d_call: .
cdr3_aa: CASSLRDTDNEQFF
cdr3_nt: TGTGCCAGCAGTTTACGGGACACCGACAATGAGCAGTTCTTC

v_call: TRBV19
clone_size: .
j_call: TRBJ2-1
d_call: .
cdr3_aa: CASSIGFADSWVYNEQFF
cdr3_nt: TGTGCCAGTAGTATAGGTTTTGCGGACAGTTGGGTTTACAATGAGCAGTTCTTC

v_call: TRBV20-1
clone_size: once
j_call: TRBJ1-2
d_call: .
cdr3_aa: CSAGQHYGYTF
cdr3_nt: TGCAGTGCTGGACAGCACTATGGCTACACCTTC

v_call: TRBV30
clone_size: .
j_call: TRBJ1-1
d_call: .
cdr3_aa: CAWSQKSYTEAFF
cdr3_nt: TGTGCCTGGAGCCAGAAATCCTACACTGAAGCTTTCTTT

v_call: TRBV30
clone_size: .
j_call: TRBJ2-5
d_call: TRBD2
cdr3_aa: CAWIAGGSKTQYF
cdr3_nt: TGTGCCTGGATAGCGGGGGGTTCGAAGACCCAGTACTTC

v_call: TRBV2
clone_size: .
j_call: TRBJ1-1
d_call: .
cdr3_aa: CASSEVSAEAFF
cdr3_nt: TGTGCCAGCAGTGAAGTGAGTGCTGAAGCTTTCTTT

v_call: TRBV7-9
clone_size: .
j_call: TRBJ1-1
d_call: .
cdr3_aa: CASSFEGHSNTEAFF
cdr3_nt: TGTGCCAGCAGCTTTGAGGGACACTCGAACACTGAAGCTTTCTTT

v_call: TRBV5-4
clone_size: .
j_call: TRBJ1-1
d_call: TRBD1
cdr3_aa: CASSPTGGPTEAFF
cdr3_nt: TGTGCCAGCAGCCCGACAGGGGGGCCCACTGAAGCTTTCTTT

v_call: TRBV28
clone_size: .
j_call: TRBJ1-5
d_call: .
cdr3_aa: CASSLASMGRNQPQHF
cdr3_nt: TGTGCCAGTAGCCTGGCGAGTATGGGGCGCAATCAGCCCCAGCATTTT

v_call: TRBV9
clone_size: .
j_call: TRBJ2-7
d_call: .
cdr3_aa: CASSVGQATYEQYF
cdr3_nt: TGTGCCAGCAGCGTAGGTCAGGCCACCTACGAGCAGTACTTC

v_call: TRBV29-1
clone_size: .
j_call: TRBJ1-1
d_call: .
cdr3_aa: CSVVYTEAFF
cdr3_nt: TGCAGCGTTGTCTACACTGAAGCTTTCTTT

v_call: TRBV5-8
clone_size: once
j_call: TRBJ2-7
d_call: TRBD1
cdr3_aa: CASSLDRGSNEQYF
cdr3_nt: TGTGCCAGCAGCTTGGACAGGGGGTCCAACGAGCAGTACTTC

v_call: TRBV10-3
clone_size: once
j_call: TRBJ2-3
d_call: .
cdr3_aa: CAISETMSGQRTDTQYF
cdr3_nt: TGTGCCATCAGTGAGACTATGAGCGGGCAGCGCACAGATACGCAGTATTTT

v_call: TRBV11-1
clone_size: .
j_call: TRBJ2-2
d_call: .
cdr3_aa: CASSPRRAGELFF
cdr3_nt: TGTGCCAGCAGCCCGAGAAGAGCCGGGGAGCTGTTTTTT

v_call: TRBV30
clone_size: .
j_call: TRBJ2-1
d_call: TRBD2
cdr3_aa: CAWSALRSGGGGAKNEQFF
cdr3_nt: TGTGCCTGGAGTGCCCTAAGATCTGGCGGCGGGGGGGCGAAAAATGAGCAGTTCTTC

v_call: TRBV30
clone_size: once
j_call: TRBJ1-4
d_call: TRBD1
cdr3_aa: CASQGQGGEKLFF
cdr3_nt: TGTGCCTCCCAAGGACAGGGGGGAGAAAAACTGTTTTTT

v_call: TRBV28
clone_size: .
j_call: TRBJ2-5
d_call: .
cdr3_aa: CASSSRVQAQETQYF
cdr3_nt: TGTGCCAGCAGTTCCAGGGTTCAGGCCCAAGAGACCCAGTACTTC

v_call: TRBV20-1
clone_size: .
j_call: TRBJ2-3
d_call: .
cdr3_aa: CRVAVDTQYF
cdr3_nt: TGCAGGGTAGCCGTAGATACGCAGTATTTT

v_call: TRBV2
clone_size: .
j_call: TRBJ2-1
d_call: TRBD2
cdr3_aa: CASGGGSYNEQFF
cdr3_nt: TGTGCCAGCGGGGGGGGGTCCTACAATGAGCAGTTCTTC

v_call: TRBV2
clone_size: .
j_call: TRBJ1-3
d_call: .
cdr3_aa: CASSEAAGGGPADTIYF
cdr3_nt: TGTGCCAGCAGTGAAGCAGCTGGGGGGGGGCCGGCGGACACCATATATTTT

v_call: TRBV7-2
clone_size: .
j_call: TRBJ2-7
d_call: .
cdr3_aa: CASSLGGTSYEQYF
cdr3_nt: TGTGCCAGCAGCTTAGGAGGCACCTCCTACGAGCAGTACTTC

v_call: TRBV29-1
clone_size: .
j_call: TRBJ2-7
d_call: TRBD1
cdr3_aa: CSGVTGTGLSYEQYF
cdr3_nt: TGCAGCGGGGTCACCGGGACAGGGCTTTCCTACGAGCAGTACTTC

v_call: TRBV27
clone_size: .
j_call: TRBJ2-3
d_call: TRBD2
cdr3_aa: CASSISGGTSTDTQYF
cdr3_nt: TGTGCCAGCAGTATTAGCGGGGGAACTAGCACAGATACGCAGTATTTT

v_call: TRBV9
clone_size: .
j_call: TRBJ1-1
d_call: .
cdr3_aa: CASSSTGRATEAFF
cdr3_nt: TGTGCCAGCAGCTCCACGGGGAGGGCTACTGAAGCTTTCTTT

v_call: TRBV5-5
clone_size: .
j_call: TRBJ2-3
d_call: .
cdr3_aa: CASSWGGSRGTDTQYF
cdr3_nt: TGTGCCAGCAGCTGGGGTGGTAGCAGGGGTACAGATACGCAGTATTTT

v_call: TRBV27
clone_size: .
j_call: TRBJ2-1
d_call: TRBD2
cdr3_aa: CAIAPGLLYNEQFF
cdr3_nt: TGTGCCATCGCCCCGGGACTACTATACAATGAGCAGTTCTTC

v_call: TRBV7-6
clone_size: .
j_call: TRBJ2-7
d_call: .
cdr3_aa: CASSYRSSYEQYF
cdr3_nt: TGTGCCAGCAGCTACAGAAGCTCCTACGAGCAGTACTTC

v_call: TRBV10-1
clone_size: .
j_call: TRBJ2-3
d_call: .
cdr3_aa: CASSEYRSSTDTQYF
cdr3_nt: TGCGCCAGCAGTGAGTATAGAAGTTCCACAGATACGCAGTATTTT

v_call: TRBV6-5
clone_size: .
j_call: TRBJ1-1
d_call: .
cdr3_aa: CASGLWMQGPTEAFF
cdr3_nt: TGTGCCAGCGGCCTGTGGATGCAGGGTCCCACTGAAGCTTTCTTT

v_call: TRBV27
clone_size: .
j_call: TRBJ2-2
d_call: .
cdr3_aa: CASRRYAQGTPGELFF
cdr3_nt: TGTGCCAGCAGACGGTACGCGCAGGGGACCCCCGGGGAGCTGTTTTTT

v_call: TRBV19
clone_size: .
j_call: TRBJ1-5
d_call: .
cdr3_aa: CASSSTTLPRGPDQPQHF
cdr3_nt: TGTGCCAGTAGTAGCACAACCCTCCCTCGGGGTCCTGATCAGCCCCAGCATTTT

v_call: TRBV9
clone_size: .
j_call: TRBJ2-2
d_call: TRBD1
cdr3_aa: CASSAAPQGRNTGELFF
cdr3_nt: TGTGCCAGCAGCGCCGCCCCACAGGGGCGTAACACCGGGGAGCTGTTTTTT

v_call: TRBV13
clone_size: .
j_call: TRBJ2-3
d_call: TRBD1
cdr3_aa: CASSSLGQGLPDTQYF
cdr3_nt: TGTGCCAGCAGCTCCCTGGGACAGGGGTTGCCAGATACGCAGTATTTT

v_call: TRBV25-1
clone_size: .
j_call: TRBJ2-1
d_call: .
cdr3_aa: CASSEYPGTSYNEQFF
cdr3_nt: TGTGCCAGCAGTGAATATCCCGGGACATCATACAATGAGCAGTTCTTC

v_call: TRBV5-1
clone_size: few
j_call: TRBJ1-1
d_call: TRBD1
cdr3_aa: CASSLAGQQNTEAFF
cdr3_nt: TGCGCCAGCAGCTTGGCGGGACAGCAGAACACTGAAGCTTTCTTT